This TCR beta chain is drawn from a study of OX40 agonist ivuxolimab in advanced cancers. Across the study: The patients' treatment was ivuxolimab, an agonistic anti-OX40 (CD134) antibody. Prior anti-PD-1, anti-PD-L1 or anti-CTLA-4 therapy did not bar entry, and approximately 40% had some.

Of note for this clone: Its specificity is unknown.

Study-wide results and caveats: Within 6 weeks, CD4+ and CD8+ blood T cells expanded clonally at 0.1 to 3.0 mg/kg.

This table comes from immunoSEQ multiplex PCR, and its TCRdb copy is limited to in-frame clones, with some not included. Of over 40,000 clones listed, more than 70% are singletons. CDR1 and CDR2 from the germline V gene are SGHTA and FQGNSA. The CDR3 has 17 amino acids. After removal of 5 bases from V and 0 bases from J, the junction contained 10 bases not matched to a gene. The chain joins TRBV7-2 to TRBJ2-3, with TRBD2 matching over 8 bases. The sample here was CD4+ or CD8+ T cells sorted from blood, taken in a trial of the OX40 agonist ivuxolimab. The TCR sequence derives from an adult with an advanced solid tumor such as melanoma, head and neck, liver or kidney cancer. DNA of the CDR3: TGTGCCAGCAGCGACCCCTTAGCGGGGCCTAGCACAGATACGCAGTATTTT. Its protein product is CASSDPLAGPSTDTQYF.